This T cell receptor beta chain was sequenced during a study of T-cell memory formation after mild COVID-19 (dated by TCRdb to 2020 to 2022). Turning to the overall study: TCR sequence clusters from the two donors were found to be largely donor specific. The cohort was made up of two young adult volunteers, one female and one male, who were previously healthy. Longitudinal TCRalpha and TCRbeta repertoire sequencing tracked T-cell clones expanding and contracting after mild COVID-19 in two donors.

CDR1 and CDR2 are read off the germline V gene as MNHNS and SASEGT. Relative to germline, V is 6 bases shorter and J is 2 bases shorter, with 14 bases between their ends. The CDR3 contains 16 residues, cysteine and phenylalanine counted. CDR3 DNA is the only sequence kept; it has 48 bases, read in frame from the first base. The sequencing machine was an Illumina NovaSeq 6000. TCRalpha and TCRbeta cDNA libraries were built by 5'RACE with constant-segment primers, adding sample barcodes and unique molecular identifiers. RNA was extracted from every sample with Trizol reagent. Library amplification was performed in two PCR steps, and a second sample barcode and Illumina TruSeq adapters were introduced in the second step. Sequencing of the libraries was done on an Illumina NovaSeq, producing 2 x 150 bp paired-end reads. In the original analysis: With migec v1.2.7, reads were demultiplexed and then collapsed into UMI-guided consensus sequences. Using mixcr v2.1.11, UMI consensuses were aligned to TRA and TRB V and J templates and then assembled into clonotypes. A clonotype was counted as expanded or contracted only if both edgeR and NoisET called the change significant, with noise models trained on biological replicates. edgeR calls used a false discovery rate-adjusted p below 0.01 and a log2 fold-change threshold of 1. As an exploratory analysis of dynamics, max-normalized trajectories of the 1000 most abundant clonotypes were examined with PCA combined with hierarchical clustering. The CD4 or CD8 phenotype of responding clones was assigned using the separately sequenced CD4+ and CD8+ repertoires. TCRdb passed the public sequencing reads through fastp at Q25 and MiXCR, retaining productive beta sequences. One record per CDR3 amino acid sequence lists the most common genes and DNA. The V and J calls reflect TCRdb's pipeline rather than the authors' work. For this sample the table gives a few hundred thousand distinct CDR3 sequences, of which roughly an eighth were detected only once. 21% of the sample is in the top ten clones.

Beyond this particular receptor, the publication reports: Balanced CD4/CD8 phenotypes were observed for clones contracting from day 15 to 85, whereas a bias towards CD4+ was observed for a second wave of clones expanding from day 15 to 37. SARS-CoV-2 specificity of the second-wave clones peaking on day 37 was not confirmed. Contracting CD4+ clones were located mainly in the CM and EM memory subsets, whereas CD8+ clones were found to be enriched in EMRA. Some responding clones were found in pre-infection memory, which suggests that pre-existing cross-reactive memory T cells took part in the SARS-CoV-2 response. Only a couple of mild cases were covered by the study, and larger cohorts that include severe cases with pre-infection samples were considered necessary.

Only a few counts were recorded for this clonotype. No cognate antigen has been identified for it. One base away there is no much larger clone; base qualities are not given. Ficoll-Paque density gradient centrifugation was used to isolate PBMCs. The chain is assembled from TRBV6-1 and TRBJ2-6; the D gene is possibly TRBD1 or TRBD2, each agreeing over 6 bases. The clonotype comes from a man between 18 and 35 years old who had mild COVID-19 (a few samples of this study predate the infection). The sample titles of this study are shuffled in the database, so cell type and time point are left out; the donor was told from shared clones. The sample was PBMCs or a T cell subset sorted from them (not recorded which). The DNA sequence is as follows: TGTGCCAGCAGGTGGGGGGCCCTACCTGGGGCCAACGTCCTGACTTTC. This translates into CASRWGALPGANVLTF.